Listed below are T cell receptor beta chains from one sample, sequenced in a study of CD8+ T cells in alopecia areata. Repertoires were generated with immunoSEQ multiplex PCR, while TCRdb's copy carries only in-frame clones and drops some. The data show about 140,000 clones, around 86% seen once. Here the sequenced sample was CD8+ T cells sorted from blood, taken at week 4, from a patient treated with tofacitinib. All receptors derive from a human donor with alopecia areata. The conserved cysteine and the conserved F or W are not part of the CDR3 here. A D gene is named only where the DNA matches it firmly.

>NA|TRBV7-9|10|TRBJ2-2
ASSLAAGELF
>TRBD2|TRBV27|13|TRBJ2-1
ASRPFPGTNNEQF
>NA|TRBV5-1|12|TRBJ2-3
ASSLQPPAARWY
>NA|TRBV4-2|17|TRBJ2-3
ASSQDPIGSGRLMDTQY
>TRBD2|TRBV7-9|14|TRBJ2-3
ASIPTSGVSTDTQY
>NA|TRBV5-6|10|TRBJ1-5
ASSLGLQPQH
>NA|TRBV30|10|TRBJ1-2
AWSSPFGGYT
>TRBD1|TRBV7-8|13|TRBJ2-7
ASSPGDRGSYEQY
>NA|TRBV25-1|11|TRBJ2-5
ASSHRVWETQY
>NA|TRBV29-1|10|TRBJ2-7
SVEGQSYEQY
>NA|TRBV29-1|12|TRBJ2-6
SVAGASGANVLT
>NA|TRBV29-1|11|TRBJ2-3
SVEEHTADTQY
>NA|TRBV11-1|12|TRBJ2-2
ASSLVGSTGELF
>NA|TRBV4-1|13|TRBJ2-7
ASSQGPGTTYEQY
>NA|TRBV5-6|11|TRBJ2-7
ASSPGGTYEQY
>NA|TRBV4-2|11|TRBJ2-1
ASSQDQGYEQF
>NA|TRBV2|13|TRBJ2-2
ASSAGTANTGELF
>TRBD2|TRBV5-6|14|TRBJ2-1
ASTWDSGGPYNEQF
>NA|TRBV30|12|TRBJ1-1
AWSGVAVNTEAF
>NA|TRBV28|15|TRBJ2-5
ASSSISLHVIQETQY
>NA|TRBV7-2|13|TRBJ2-3
ASSSITSPADTQY
>NA|TRBV6-4|14|TRBJ2-4
ASKSESKLAKNIQY
>NA|TRBV30|12|TRBJ2-2
AWTQPKNTGELF
>NA|TRBV6-5|10|TRBJ1-1
ASSGWGTEAF
>NA|TRBV11-2|13|TRBJ2-3
ASSLAGFSTDTQY
>NA|TRBV10-2|12|TRBJ2-4
ASSESSVAHIQY
>NA|TRBV30|12|TRBJ1-1
AWSAWALGTEAF
>NA|TRBV7-9|12|TRBJ2-5
ASSATAFQETQY
>NA|TRBV29-1|10|TRBJ2-7
SVGENPYEQY
>NA|TRBV29-1|11|TRBJ2-7
SVATGSTYEQY
>NA|TRBV4-1|14|TRBJ2-7
ASSHPFGEEVVEQY
>NA|TRBV14|14|TRBJ2-4
ASSPRSFLAKNIQY
>NA|TRBV27|12|TRBJ2-7
ASKFGASAYEQY
>NA|TRBV30|13|TRBJ2-7
AWSDPPGDNYEQY
>TRBD1|TRBV7-9|12|TRBJ2-7
ASGSGQGFYEQY
>NA|TRBV20-1|9|TRBJ1-1
SARDYTEAF
>NA|TRBV5-1|12|TRBJ2-7
ASSFLGQTYEQY
>NA|TRBV11-2|14|TRBJ2-1
ASSLSYGQGRNEQF
>NA|TRBV9|11|TRBJ1-1
ASSQSLNTEAF
>NA|TRBV19|11|TRBJ2-1
ASSIVPYNEQF
>NA|TRBV12-5|13|TRBJ2-7
ASGPRDRVGYEQY
>NA|TRBV6-5|14|TRBJ2-2
ASSYLVVQGTGELF
>TRBD2|TRBV7-2|14|TRBJ2-1
ASSFETSGGPNEQF
>NA|TRBV5-4|15|TRBJ2-7
ASSFSSIRTESYEQY
>NA|TRBV9|14|TRBJ2-5
ASSPSSDGSQETQY
>NA|TRBV29-1|11|TRBJ2-7
SVEVGGDYEQY
>TRBD2|TRBV29-1|13|TRBJ2-2
SVEMPSGYTGELF
>TRBD2|TRBV27|12|TRBJ2-1
ASTQGGRDNEQF
>TRBD2|TRBV4-2|15|TRBJ2-1
ASSQEGGTTPYNEQF
>TRBD2|TRBV7-9|13|TRBJ2-5
ASRSSGRDLETQY
>NA|TRBV29-1|11|TRBJ2-6
SVQAPGANVLT